The 8 T cell receptor beta chains reported below all come from one sample, sequenced in a study of blood T cells in healthy people across ages. PCR was performed a second time for about 6 to 11 cycles using a sample-barcoded 5' primer and a J-beta primer mix. TCRdb passed the 5' RACE reads through MiXCR, listing each CDR3 protein once. The data show some 800,000 distinct CDR3 sequences, roughly 25% seen once. The data were also submitted as part of a second study, on T cells of mothers and their children.

Sequences were obtained from blood. These receptors were obtained from a boy between 10 and 17 years old in good health.

This clonotype was seen more than once but under ten times. The genes are TRBV7-2 and TRBJ1-2; a weak D match, TRBD1 (6 bases). The CDR3 sequence is 14 residues long. With 5 bases removed from V and 6 bases from J, the gap between germline ends came to 16 bases. CDR1 is SGHTA and CDR2 is FQGNSA in the germline V gene. The CDR3 is CASSPGDGGHGYTF. In nucleotides, the CDR3 is TGTGCCAGCAGCCCAGGGGACGGCGGCCATGGCTACACCTTC.

In its sample, this clonotype was seen a few times. The rearrangement joins TRBV27 to TRBJ2-4; perhaps D is TRBD1 or TRBD2 (5 bases each). This CDR3 region has 14 residues. Germline lookup yields CDR1 MNHEY and CDR2 SMNVEV (reference sequence). Trimming took off 5 bases at V and 1 base at J, with 9 bases between the two ends. CDR3 coding DNA: TGTGCCAGCAGTCCGGGACCCGCCAAAAACATTCAGTACTTC. Translation: CASSPGPAKNIQYF.

This rearrangement joins TRBV6-1 to TRBJ2-1; TRBD2 matches at 11 bases. This CDR3 has 16 residues. V shed 6 bases and J 9 bases; nucleotides not matched to a gene: 13. CDR1 MNHNS and CDR2 SASEGT come from the germline V gene. The CDR3 loop is CASSLHVAGGPAEQFF. In DNA, the CDR3 is TGTGCCAGCAGCCTCCACGTAGCGGGAGGGCCTGCTGAGCAGTTCTTC.

Only a few counts were recorded for this clonotype. V usage is TRBV3-1 and J usage is TRBJ2-5; a possible D gene is TRBD2 (5 bases). Germline CDR1 and CDR2: LGHDT and YNNKEL (reference sequence). Trimming cost V 6 bases and J 5 bases, with 16 bases left between them. This CDR3 contains 14 residues. CDR3: CASSGKWKRETQYF. CDR3 bases: TGTGCCAGCAGTGGGAAGTGGAAGCGGGAGACCCAGTACTTC.

This clonotype was detected a few times. The V and J genes are TRBV28 and TRBJ2-7; 8 nucleotides line up with TRBD2. CDR3 length: 14 amino acids. V was clipped by 6 bases and J by 4 bases; unmatched bases: 8. Germline V gene sequence: CDR1 MDHEN, CDR2 SYDVKM. Here the CDR3 DNA reads TGTGCCAGCAGAAATCGGGGGGGCCGATACGAGCAGTACTTC. This sequence encodes CASRNRGGRYEQYF.

The chain is built from TRBV24-1 and TRBJ1-1; possible D gene TRBD1, 6 bases. CDR3 length equals 16 residues. V dropped 5 bases and J dropped 1 base, with 16 bases sitting between them. From germline, CDR1 is KGHDR and CDR2 SFDVKD. DNA for the CDR3: TGTGCCACCAGTGCCCCTGGGGGGCGCGGGAACACTGAAGCTTTCTTT. As protein: CATSAPGGRGNTEAFF.

The V and J genes are TRBV4-3 and TRBJ2-3; D ambiguous. The CDR3 sequence is 15 residues long. V shed 2 bases and J shed 2 bases, with 11 bases lying between them. Germline loops: CDR1 LGHNA, CDR2 YSLEER. The CDR3, as DNA: TGCGCCAGCAGCCAATTCCTGGCCCCCACAGATACGCAGTATTTT. This gives the protein CASSQFLAPTDTQYF.

This clonotype was recorded a few times. The chain links TRBV5-1 to TRBJ2-2; weak D call: TRBD1 (5 bases). V lost 4 bases and J lost 1, with 14 bases in between. The CDR3 sequence is 16 residues long. Looked up from germline, CDR1 is SGHRS and CDR2 is YFSETQ. The CDR3 nucleotides are TGCGCCAGCAGCAAAAACCCCGGACAGAACACCGGGGAGCTGTTTTTT. Its translation is CASSKNPGQNTGELFF.